The TCR beta chain under discussion was sequenced for a study of T-cell reconstitution after alpha-beta-depleted transplantation in children. Study-level results: The origin of alpha-beta T cells about two months after transplant was reportedly several hundred expanded graft clones. High day-60 TCRbeta diversity in some patients came from surviving recipient T cells and thymic progenitors.

The CDR3 is 15 residues long. V trimming: 1 base; J trimming: 8 bases; junction bases outside the gene matches: 9. Germline V lookup: CDR1 MNHEY, CDR2 SVGAGI. Unique molecular identifiers were incorporated when the TCRbeta library was constructed. TCRdb redid the calling of the PCR reads with MiXCR, one entry per CDR3 protein. The sample records approximately 80,000 distinct CDR3 sequences, about 14% being singletons. This clonotype was counted many times. The antigen is unknown. The genes are TRBV6-5 and TRBJ1-2; TRBD1 matches 8 bases. This sample comprised PBMCs, mostly from graft donor cells, obtained 180 days after TCRalphabeta/CD19-depleted stem cell transplant. The sequence derives from a male patient between 2 and 15 years old who had a stem cell transplant for acute lymphoblastic leukemia, so the T cells may come from the graft donor. CDR3 amino acids: CASSYFGQGGSGYTF. The DNA of the CDR3 is TGTGCCAGCAGTTACTTCGGACAGGGTGGCTCGGGCTACACCTTC.